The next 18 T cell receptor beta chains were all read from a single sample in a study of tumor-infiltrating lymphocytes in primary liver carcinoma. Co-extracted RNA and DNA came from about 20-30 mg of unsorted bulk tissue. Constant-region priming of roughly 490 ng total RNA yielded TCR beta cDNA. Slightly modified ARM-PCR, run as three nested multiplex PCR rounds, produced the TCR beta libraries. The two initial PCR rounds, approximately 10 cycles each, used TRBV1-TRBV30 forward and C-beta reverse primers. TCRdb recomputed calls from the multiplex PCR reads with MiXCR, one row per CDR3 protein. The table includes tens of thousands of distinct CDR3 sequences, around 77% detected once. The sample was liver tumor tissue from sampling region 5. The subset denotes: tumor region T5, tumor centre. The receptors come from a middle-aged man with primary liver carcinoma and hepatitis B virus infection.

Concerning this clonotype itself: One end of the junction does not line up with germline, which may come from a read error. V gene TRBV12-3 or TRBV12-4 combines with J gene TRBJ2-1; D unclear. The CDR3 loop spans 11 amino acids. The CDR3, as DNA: TGTGCCAGCAGTTTGCATGCTGAGCATTTCTTC. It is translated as CASSLHAEHFF.

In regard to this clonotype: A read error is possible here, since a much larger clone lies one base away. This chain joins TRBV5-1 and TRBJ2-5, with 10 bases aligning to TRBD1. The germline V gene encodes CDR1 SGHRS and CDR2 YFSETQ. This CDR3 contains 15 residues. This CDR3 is CAGSLGTGVGETQYF. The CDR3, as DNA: TGCGCCGGCAGCTTGGGGACAGGGGTCGGAGAGACCCAGTACTTC.

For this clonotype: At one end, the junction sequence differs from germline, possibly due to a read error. The CDR3 DNA reads TGTACCAGCAGTGAAGCGCGGCTAGCGGTCCAGTGCTTC. Translating it yields CTSSEARLAVQCF. This sequence joins TRBV6-1 and TRBJ2-7; 7 bases line up with TRBD2. Looked up from germline, CDR1 is MNHNS and CDR2 is SASEGT. The CDR3 is 13 amino acids.

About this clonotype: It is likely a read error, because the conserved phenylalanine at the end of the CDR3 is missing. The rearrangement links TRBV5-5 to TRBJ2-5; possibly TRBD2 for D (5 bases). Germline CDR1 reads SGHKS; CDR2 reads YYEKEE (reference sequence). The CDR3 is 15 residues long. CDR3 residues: CASGLESGPRETQYV. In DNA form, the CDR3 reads TGCGCCAGCGGCTTGGAATCAGGCCCTAGGGAGACCCAGTACGTC.

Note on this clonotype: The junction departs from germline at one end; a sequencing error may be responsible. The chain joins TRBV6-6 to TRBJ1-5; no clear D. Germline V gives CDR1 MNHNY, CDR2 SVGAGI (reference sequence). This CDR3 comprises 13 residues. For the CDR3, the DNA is TGTGCCAGCAATTACTTGATGGTTCAGCCCCAGCATTTT. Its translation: CASNYLMVQPQHF.

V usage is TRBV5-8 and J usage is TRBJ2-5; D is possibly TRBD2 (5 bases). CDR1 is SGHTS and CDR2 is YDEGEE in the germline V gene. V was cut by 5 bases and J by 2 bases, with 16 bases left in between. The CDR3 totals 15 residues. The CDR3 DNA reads TGTGCCAGCAGGACGACGGACTGTAGACAAGAGACCCAGTACTTC. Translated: CASRTTDCRQETQYF.

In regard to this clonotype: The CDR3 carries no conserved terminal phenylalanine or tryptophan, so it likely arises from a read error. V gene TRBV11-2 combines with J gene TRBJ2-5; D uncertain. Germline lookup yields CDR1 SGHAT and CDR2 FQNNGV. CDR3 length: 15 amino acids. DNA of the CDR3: TGCGCCAGCAACCCCGTCGGGCTAGTCCCAGAGACCCAGTACCTC. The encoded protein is CASNPVGLVPETQYL.

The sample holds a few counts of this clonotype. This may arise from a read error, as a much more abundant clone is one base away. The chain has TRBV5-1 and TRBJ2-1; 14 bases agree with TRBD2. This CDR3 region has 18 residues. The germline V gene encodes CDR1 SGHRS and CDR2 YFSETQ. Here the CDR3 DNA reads TGCGCCAGCAGCTCCCGGGGACTAGCGGGAGCTTACTACAATGAGGAGTTCTTC. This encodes CASSSRGLAGAYYNEEFF.

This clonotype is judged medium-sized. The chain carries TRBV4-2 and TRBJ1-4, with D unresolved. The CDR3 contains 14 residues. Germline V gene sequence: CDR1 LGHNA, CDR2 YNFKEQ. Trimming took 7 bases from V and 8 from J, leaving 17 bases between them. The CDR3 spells CASTPGRTQEKLFF. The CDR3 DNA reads TGTGCCAGCACCCCTGGCAGGACGCAGGAAAAACTGTTTTTT.

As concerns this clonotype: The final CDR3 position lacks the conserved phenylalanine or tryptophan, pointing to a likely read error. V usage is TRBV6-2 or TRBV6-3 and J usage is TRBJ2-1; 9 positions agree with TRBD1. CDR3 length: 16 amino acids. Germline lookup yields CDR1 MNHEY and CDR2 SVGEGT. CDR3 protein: CASSPPGQGSYIEQFC. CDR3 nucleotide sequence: TGTGCCAGCAGTCCGCCGGGACAGGGCTCCTACATTGAGCAGTTCTGC.

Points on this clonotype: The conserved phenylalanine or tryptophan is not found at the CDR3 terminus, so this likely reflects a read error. The DNA for the CDR3 is TGTGCCAGCAGCTTGACTAGCGGGAGGGTCGGGGAGCTGTTTCTT. Amino acid sequence: CASSLTSGRVGELFL. V is TRBV13 and J is TRBJ2-2; 14 nucleotides line up with TRBD2. V lost 3 bases and J lost 7; bases outside the gene matches: 1. The germline CDR1 and CDR2 sequences are PRHDT and FYEKMQ (reference sequence). The CDR3 loop spans 15 amino acids.

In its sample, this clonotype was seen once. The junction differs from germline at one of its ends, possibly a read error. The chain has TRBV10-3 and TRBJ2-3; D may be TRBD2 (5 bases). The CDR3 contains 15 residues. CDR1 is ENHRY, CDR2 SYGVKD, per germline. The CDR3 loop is CAIREGSGSADTQYF. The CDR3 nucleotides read TGTGCCATCCGTGAAGGGAGCGGCAGCGCAGATACGCAGTATTTT.

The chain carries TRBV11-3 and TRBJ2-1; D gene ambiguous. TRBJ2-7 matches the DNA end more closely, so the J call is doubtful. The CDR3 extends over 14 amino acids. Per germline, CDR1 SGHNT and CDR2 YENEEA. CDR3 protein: CTNSSGVSNNEQYF. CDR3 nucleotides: TGTACCAACAGCTCAGGCGTCTCGAACAATGAGCAGTACTTC.

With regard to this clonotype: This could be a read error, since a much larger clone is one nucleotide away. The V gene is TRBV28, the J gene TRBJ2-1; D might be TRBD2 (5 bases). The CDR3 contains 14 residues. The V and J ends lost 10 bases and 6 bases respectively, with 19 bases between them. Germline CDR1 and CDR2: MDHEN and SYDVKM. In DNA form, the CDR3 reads TGTGCCAACAGCTCGGGAATCCGATTCAATGAGCAGTTCTTC. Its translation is CANSSGIRFNEQFF.

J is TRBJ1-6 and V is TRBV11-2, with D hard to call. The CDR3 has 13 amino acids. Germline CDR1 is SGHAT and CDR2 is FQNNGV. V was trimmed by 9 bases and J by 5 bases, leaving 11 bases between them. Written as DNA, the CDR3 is TGTGCCAGTGCGATCGGAAATAATTCACCCCTCCACTTT. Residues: CASAIGNNSPLHF.

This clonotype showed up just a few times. CDR3: CSARDQRETQYF. The CDR3 coding sequence is TGCAGTGCTAGAGACCAGCGAGAGACCCAGTACTTC. V usage is TRBV20-1 and J usage is TRBJ2-5; D unresolved. Germline lookup yields CDR1 DFQATT and CDR2 SNEGSKA (reference sequence). The CDR3 totals 12 residues. Trimming took off 0 bases at V and 4 bases at J, with 6 bases between the two ends.

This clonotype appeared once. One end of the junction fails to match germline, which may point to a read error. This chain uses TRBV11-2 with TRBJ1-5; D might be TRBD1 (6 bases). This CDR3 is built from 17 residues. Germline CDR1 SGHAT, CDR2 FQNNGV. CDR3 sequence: CASSLVGVTGSNQPHHF. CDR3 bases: TGTGCCAGCAGCTTAGTAGGGGTAACAGGGAGTAATCAGCCCCATCATTTC.

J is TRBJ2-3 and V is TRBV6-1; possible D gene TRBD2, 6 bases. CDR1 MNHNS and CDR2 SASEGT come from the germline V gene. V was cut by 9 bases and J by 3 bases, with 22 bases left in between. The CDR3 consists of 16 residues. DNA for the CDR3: TGTGCCAGAACTGAAATAGCGAGAGGGAGGACAGATACGCAGTATTTT. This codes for CARTEIARGRTDTQYF.